This entry is about one T cell receptor (beta chain). The data stem from a study of blood T cell repertoires in COVID-19. Study context: T cells, B-cell-depleted T cells, or PBMCs supplied cDNA or gDNA.

Participants spanned ages about 18 to 89 years and resided in around 25 US areas. Clones were read by immunoSEQ multiplex PCR, and TCRdb kept only the in-frame ones, dropping some. The sample records about 440,000 clones, roughly nine tenths being singletons. The clonotype originates from a woman aged 18-29 years with acute COVID-19. The sample comprised PBMCs or T cells enriched from blood (not recorded which).

The CDR3 sequence is CSVVTAGYGYTF. The CDR3 nucleotides read TGCAGCGTCGTGACTGCCGGTTATGGCTACACCTTC. The V gene is TRBV29-1, the J gene TRBJ1-2; no firm D call. This CDR3 region has 12 residues. Trimming stripped 6 bases from V and 5 bases from J, with 13 bases between. The V gene's germline CDR1 is SQVTM and CDR2 ANQGSEA.